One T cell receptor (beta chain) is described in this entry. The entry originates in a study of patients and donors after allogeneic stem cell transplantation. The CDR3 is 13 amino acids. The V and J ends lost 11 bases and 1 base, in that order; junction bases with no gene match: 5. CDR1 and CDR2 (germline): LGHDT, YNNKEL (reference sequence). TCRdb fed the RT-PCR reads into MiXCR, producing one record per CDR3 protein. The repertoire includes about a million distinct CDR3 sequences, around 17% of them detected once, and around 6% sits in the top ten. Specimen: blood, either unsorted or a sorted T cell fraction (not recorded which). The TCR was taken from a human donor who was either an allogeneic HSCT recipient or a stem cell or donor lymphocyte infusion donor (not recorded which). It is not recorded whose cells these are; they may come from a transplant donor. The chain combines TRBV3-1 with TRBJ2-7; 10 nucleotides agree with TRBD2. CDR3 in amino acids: CAGKAGGSYEQYF. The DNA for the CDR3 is TGTGCCGGCAAAGCGGGAGGGTCCTACGAGCAGTACTTC.